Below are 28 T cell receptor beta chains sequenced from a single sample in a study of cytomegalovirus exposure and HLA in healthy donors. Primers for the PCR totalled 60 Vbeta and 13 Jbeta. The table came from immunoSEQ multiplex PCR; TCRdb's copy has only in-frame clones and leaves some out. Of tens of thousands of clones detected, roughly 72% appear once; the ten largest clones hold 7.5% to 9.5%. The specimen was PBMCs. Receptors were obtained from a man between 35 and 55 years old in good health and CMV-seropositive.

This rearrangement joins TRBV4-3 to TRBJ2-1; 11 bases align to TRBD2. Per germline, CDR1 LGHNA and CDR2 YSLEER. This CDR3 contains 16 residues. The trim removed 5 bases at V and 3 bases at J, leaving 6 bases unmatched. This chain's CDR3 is CASSALAGGFYNEQFF. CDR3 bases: TGCGCCAGCAGCGCCCTAGCGGGGGGCTTCTACAATGAGCAGTTCTTC.

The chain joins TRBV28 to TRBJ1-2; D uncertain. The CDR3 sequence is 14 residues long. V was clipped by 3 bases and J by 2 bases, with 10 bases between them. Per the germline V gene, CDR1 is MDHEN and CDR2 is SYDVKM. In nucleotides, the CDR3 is TGTGCCAGCAGTTTCCTGGAGCACAACTATGGCTACACCTTC. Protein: CASSFLEHNYGYTF.

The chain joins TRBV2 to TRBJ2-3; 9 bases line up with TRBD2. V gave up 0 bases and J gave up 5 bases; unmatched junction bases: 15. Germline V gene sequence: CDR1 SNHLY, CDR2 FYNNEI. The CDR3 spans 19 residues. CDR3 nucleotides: TGTGCCAGCAGTGAAGCGGGGGTGGGGCGGGGGGGCCTAAAAGATACGCAGTATTTT. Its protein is CASSEAGVGRGGLKDTQYF.

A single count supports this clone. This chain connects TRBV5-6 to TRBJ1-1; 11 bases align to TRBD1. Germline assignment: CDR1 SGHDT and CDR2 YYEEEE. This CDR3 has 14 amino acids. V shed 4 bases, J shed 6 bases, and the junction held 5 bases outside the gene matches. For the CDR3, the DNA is TGTGCCAGCAGCCGCCGGGACAGGGGGGCTGAAGCTTTCTTT. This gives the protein CASSRRDRGAEAFF.

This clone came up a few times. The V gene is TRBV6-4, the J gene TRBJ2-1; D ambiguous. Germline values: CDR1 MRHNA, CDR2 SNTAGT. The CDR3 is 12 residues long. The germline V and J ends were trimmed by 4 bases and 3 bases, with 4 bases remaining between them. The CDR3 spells CASSAVYNEQFF. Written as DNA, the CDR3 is TGTGCCAGCAGTGCCGTCTACAATGAGCAGTTCTTC.

CDR3: CASSVQASSSYEQYF. CDR3 in DNA: TGTGCCAGCTCGGTACAGGCCTCGAGCTCCTACGAGCAGTACTTC. The chain uses TRBV18 and TRBJ2-5; D is perhaps TRBD1 (5 bases). TRBJ2-7 matches the DNA end more closely, so the J call is doubtful. CDR3 length: 15 residues. Germline V lookup: CDR1 KGHSH, CDR2 LQKENI.

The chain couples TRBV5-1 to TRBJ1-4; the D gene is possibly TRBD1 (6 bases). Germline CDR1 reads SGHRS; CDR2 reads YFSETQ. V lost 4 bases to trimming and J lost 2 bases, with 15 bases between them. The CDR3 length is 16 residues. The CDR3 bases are TGCGCCAGCAGCCCCGGTGGACAGCCCACTAATGAAAAACTGTTTTTT. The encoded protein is CASSPGGQPTNEKLFF.

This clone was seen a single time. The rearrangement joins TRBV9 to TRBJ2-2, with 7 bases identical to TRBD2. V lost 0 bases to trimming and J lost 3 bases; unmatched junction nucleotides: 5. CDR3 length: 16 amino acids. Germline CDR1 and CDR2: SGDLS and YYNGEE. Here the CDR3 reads CASSVGAGAYTGELFF. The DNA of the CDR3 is TGTGCCAGCAGCGTAGGTGCGGGAGCGTACACCGGGGAGCTGTTTTTT.

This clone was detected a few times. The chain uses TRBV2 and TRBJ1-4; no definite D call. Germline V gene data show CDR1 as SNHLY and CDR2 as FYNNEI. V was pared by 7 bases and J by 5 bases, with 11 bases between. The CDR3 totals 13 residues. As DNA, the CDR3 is TGTGCCAGCAAGAGAGGGTCGAATGAAAAACTGTTTTTT. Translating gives CASKRGSNEKLFF. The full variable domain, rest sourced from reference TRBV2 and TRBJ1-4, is EPEVTQTPSHQVTQMGQEVILRCVPISNHLYFYWYRQILGQKVEFLVSFYNNEISEKSEIFDDQFSVERPDGSNFTLKIRSTKLEDSAMYFCASKRGSNEKLFFGSGTQLSVL.

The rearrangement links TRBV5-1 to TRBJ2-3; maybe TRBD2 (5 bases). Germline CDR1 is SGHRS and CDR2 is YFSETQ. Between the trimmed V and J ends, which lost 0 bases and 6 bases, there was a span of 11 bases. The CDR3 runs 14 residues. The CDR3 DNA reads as TGCGCCAGCAGCTTGGGGGGTTCGGGGGATACGCAGTATTTT. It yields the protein CASSLGGSGDTQYF. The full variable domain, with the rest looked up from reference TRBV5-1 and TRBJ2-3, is KAGVTQTPRYLIKTRGQQVTLSCSPISGHRSVSWYQQTPGQGLQFLFEYFSETQRNKGNFPGRFSGRQFSNSRSEMNVSTLELGDSALYLCASSLGGSGDTQYFGPGTRLTVL.

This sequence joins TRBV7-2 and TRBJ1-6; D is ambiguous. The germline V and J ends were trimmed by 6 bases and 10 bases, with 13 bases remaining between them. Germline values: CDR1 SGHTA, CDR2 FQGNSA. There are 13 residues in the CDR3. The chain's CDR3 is CASRAILSSPLHF. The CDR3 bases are TGTGCCAGCAGGGCCATCCTCTCATCACCCCTCCACTTT.

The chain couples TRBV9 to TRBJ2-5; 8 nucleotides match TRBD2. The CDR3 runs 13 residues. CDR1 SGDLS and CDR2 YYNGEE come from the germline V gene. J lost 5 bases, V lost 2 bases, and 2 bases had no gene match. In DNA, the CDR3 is TGTGCCAGCAGCGTCTCTAGCGGGGAGACCCAGTACTTC. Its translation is CASSVSSGETQYF.

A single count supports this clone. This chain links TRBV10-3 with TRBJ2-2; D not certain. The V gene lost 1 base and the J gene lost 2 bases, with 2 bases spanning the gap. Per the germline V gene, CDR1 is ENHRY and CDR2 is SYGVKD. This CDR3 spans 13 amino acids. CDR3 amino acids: CAISELNTGELFF. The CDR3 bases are TGTGCCATCAGTGAGTTAAACACCGGGGAGCTGTTTTTT.

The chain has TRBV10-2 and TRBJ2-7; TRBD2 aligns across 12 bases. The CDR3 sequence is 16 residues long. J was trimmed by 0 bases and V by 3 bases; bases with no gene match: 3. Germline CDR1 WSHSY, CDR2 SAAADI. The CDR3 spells CASSDPGLAGSYEQYF. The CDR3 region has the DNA TGCGCCAGCAGTGACCCGGGACTAGCGGGCTCCTACGAGCAGTACTTC.

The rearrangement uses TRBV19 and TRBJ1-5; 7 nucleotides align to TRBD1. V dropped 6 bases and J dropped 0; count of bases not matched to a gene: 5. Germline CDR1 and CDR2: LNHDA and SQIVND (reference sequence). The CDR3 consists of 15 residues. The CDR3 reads CASRITGVSNQPQHF. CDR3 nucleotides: TGTGCCAGTAGGATAACAGGGGTTAGCAATCAGCCCCAGCATTTT.

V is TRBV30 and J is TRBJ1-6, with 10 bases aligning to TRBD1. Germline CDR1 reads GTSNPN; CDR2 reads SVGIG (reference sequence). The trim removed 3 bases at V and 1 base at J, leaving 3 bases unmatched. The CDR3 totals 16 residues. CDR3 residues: CAWSGQGVSYNSPLHF. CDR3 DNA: TGTGCCTGGAGCGGACAGGGGGTATCCTATAATTCACCCCTCCACTTT.

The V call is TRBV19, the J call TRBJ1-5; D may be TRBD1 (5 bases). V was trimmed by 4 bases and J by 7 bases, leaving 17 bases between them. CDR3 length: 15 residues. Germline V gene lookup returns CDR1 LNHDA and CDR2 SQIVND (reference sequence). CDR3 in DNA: TGTGCCAGTAGTACGGATGGGTCCCCAGGGCAGCCCCAGCATTTT. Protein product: CASSTDGSPGQPQHF.

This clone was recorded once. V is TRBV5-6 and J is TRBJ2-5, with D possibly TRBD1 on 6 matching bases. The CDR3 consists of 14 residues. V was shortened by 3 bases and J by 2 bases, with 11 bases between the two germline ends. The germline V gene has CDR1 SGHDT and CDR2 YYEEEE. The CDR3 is CASSSPGHQETQYF. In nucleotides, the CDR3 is TGTGCCAGCAGCTCACCGGGACATCAAGAGACCCAGTACTTC.

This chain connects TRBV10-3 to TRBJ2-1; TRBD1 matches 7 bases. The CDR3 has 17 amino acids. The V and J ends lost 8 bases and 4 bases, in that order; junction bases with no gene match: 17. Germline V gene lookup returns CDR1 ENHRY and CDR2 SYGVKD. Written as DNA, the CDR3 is TGTGCCATCTCACTCACCAGGGGGAGAGAAGGGTACAATGAGCAGTTCTTC. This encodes CAISLTRGREGYNEQFF.

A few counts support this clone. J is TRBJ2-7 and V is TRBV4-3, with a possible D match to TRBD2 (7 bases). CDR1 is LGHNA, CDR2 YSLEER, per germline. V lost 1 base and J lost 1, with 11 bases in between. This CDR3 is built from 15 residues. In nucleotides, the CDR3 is TGCGCCAGCAGCCAAGCGGGGGGACAATCCTACGAGCAGTACTTC. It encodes CASSQAGGQSYEQYF.

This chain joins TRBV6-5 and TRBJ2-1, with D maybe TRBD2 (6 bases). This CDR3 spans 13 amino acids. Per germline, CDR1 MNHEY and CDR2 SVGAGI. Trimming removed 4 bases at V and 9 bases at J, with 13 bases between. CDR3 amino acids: CASSLLEGSEQFF. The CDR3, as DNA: TGTGCCAGCAGTTTGCTGGAGGGCAGTGAGCAGTTCTTC.

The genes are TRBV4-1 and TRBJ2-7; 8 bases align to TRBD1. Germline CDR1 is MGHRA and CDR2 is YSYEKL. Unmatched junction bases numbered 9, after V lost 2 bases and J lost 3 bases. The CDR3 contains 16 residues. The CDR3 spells CASSQSGGARVYEQYF. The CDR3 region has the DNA TGCGCCAGCAGCCAATCAGGGGGCGCGAGGGTCTACGAGCAGTACTTC.

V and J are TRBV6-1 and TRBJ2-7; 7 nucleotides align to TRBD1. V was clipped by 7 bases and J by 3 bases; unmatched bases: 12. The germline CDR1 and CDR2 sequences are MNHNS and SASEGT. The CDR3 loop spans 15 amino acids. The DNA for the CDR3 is TGTGCCAGCACCTCGCTCCACAGGGGTTACTACGAGCAGTACTTC. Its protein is CASTSLHRGYYEQYF.

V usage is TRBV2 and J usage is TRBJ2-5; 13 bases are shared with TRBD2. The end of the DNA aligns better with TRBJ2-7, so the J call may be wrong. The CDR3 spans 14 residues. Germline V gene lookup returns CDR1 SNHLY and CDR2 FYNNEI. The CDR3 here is CASLLAGGPYEQYF. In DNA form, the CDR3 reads TGTGCCAGCCTACTAGCGGGAGGGCCCTACGAGCAGTACTTC.

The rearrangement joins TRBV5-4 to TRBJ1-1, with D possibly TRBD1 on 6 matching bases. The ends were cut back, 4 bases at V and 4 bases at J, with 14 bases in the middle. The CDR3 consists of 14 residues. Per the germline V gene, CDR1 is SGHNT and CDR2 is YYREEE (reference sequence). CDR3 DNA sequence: TGTGCCAGCAGCCCGGCGGACAGTCCCACTGAAGCTTTCTTT. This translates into CASSPADSPTEAFF.

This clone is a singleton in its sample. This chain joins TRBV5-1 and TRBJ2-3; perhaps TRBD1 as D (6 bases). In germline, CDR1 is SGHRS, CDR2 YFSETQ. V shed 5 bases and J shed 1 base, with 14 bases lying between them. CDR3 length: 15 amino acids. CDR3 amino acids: CASRGGAFGTDTQYF. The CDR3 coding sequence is TGCGCCAGCAGAGGGGGTGCGTTTGGCACAGATACGCAGTATTTT.

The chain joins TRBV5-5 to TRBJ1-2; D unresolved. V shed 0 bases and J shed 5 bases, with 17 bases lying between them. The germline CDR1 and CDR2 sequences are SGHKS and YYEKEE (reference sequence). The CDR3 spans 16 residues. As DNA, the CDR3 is TGTGCCAGCAGCTTGGATGGACTCACCCCCCAATATGGCTACACCTTC. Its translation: CASSLDGLTPQYGYTF.

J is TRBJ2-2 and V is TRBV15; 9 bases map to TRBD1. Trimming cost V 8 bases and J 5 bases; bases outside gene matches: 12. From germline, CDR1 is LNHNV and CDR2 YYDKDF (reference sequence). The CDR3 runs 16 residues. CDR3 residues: CATRQMDRGNTGELFF. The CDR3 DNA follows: TGTGCCACCCGACAAATGGACAGGGGTAATACCGGGGAGCTGTTTTTT.